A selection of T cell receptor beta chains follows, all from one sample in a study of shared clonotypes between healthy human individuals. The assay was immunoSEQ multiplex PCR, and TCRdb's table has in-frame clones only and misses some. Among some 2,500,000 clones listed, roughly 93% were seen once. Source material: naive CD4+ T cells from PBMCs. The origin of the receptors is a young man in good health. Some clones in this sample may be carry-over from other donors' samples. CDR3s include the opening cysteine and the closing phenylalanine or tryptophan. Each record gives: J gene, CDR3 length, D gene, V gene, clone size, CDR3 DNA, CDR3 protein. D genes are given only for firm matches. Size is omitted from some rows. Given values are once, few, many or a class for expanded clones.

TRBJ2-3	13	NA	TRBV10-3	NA	TGTGCCATCAGTGTCGCGGCCACAGATACGCAGTATTTT	CAISVAATDTQYF
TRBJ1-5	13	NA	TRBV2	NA	TGTGCCAGCAGTTTTAAGACGGCGCAGCCCCAGCATTTT	CASSFKTAQPQHF
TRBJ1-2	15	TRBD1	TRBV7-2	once	TGTGCCAGCAGCCCACAAACTGGACAGGGTTTTGGCTACACCTTC	CASSPQTGQGFGYTF
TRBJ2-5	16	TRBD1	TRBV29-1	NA	TGCAGCGTTGGAGGGACAGGGAGGTTTCCGCGGGAGACCCAGTACTTC	CSVGGTGRFPRETQYF
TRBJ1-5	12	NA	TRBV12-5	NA	TGTGCTAGTGGTTTGGCAGATCAGCCCCAGCATTTT	CASGLADQPQHF
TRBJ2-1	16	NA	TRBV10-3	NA	TGTGCCATCAGTGAGTCACCGGGTCGCTCCTACAATGAGCAGTTCTTC	CAISESPGRSYNEQFF
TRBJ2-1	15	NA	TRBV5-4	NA	TGTGCCAGCAGCTTGGGAGGACAATCATACAATGAGCAGTTCTTC	CASSLGGQSYNEQFF
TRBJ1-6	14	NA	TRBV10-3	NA	TGTGCCATCAGTGTGGGGACCTATAATTCACCCCTCCACTTT	CAISVGTYNSPLHF
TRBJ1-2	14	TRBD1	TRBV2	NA	TGTGCCAGCCGGGGACAGGGGGCGGTCTATGGCTACACCTTC	CASRGQGAVYGYTF
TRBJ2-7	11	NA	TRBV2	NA	TGTGCCAGCAGTGCGCCGTACGAGCAGTACTTC	CASSAPYEQYF
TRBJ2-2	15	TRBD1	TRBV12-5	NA	TGTGCTAGTGGGACTCGACAGGGGAACACCGGGGAGCTGTTTTTT	CASGTRQGNTGELFF
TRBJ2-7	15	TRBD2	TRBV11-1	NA	TGTGCCAGCAGCCCCGGGACTACCTCATACTACGAGCAGTACTTC	CASSPGTTSYYEQYF
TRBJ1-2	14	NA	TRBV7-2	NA	TGTGCCAGCAGCTTAGGCGTCCCCCCACGTGGCTACACCTTC	CASSLGVPPRGYTF
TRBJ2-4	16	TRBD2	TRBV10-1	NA	TGCGCCAGCAGTGAGTCGCCCGGACTAGGTAAAAACATTCAGTACTTC	CASSESPGLGKNIQYF
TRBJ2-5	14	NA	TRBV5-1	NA	TGCGCCAGCAGCTTAGAGGGATCTCAAGAGACCCAGTACTTC	CASSLEGSQETQYF
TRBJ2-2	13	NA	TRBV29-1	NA	TGCAGCGTAGAAGTCCTGAACACCGGGGAGCTGTTTTTT	CSVEVLNTGELFF
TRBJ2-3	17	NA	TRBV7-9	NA	TGTGCCAGCAGCGCTGAGGTTAGACAGGCTTTCACAGATACGCAGTATTTT	CASSAEVRQAFTDTQYF
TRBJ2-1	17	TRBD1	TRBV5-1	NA	TGCGCCAGCAGCTCACAACCCGGGACAGGGGCCTACAATGAGCAGTTCTTC	CASSSQPGTGAYNEQFF
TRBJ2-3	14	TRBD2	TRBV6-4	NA	TGTGCCAGCAGCTCCGGGGGGGGCACAGATACGCAGTATTTT	CASSSGGGTDTQYF
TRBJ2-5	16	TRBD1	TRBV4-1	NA	TGCGCCAGCAGCCCCAGGACAGGGCGGAACCAAGAGACCCAGTACTTC	CASSPRTGRNQETQYF
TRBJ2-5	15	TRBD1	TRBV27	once	TGTGCCAGCAGTCCCACAGGGGGCAACGTGGGGGACCAGTACTTC	CASSPTGGNVGDQYF
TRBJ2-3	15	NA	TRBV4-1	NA	TGCGCCAGCAGCCAGCTGACAACGAGCACAGATACGCAGTATTTT	CASSQLTTSTDTQYF
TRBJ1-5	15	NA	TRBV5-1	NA	TGCGCCAGCAGCTGGGGGACTTCCCAGGGTCAGCCCCAGCATTTT	CASSWGTSQGQPQHF
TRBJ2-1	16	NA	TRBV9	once	TGTGCCAGCAGCGTAGGGAGGACAGATCGAGACAATGAGCAGTTCTTC	CASSVGRTDRDNEQFF
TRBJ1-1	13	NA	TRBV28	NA	TGTGCCAGCAGGGGGGGGTATTTGGCTGAAGCTTTCTTT	CASRGGYLAEAFF
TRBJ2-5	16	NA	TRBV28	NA	TGTGCCAGCTCGGCCCCCCCACCTATGTACCAAGAGACCCAGTACTTC	CASSAPPPMYQETQYF
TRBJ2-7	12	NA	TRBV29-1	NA	TGCAGCGTTGAAGCAGGGTCCTACGAGCAGTACTTC	CSVEAGSYEQYF
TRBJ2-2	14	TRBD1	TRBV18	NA	TGTGCCAGCTCACCAGACAGGGGCACCGGGGAGCTGTTTTTT	CASSPDRGTGELFF
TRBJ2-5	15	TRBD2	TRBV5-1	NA	TGCGCCAGCAGTGACCTCGGGAGGGATCAAGAGACCCAGTACTTC	CASSDLGRDQETQYF
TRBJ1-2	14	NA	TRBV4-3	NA	TGCGCCAGCAGCCAGGGAGAGGGAGTGTATGGCTACACCTTC	CASSQGEGVYGYTF
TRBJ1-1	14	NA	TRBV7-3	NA	TGTGCCAGCAGCTTAACCGGGGAGAGCACTGAAGCTTTCTTT	CASSLTGESTEAFF
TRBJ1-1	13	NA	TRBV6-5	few	TGTGCCAGTTGGGCGAGGGACTACACTGAAGCTTTCTTT	CASWARDYTEAFF
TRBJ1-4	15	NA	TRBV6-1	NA	TGTGCCAGCAGTGAAGCAGGGGGGCTCTGGGAAAAACTGTTTTTT	CASSEAGGLWEKLFF